The rows below give T cell receptor beta chains drawn from one sample of a study of CD8+CD57+ T cells in acquired aplastic anemia. TCRdb redid the calling of the reads with MiXCR, one entry per CDR3 protein. The sample holds approximately 250,000 distinct CDR3 sequences, approximately 80% seen once. The specimen sequenced was sorted CD4+, CD8+, or CD8+CD57+ T cells (not recorded which) from PBMCs. The receptor set was obtained from a human donor with aplastic anemia. The CDR3 runs from the conserved cysteine through the conserved F or W. Fields, in order: CDR3 DNA, CDR3 protein, CDR3 length, V gene, clone size, D gene, J gene. The D gene is left open where the match is weak. Clone size is stated in some rows and not others, as once, few, many or a class when expanded.

DNA: TGTGCCAGCAGGACGACAGGAGGGATTGGAGGCTACACCTTC; CDR3: CASRTTGGIGGYTF; length: 14; V: TRBV2; size: .; D: .; J: TRBJ1-2
DNA: TGTGCTAGCGGAGCCTACAATGAGCAGTTCTTC; CDR3: CASGAYNEQFF; length: 11; V: TRBV2; size: .; D: .; J: TRBJ2-1
DNA: TGTGCCAGTAGTGTGTCCTCCGGCAATGAAAAACTGTTTTTT; CDR3: CASSVSSGNEKLFF; length: 14; V: TRBV19; size: few; D: .; J: TRBJ1-4
DNA: TGTGCCACCGGGACTAGCGGCATAGATGAGCAGTTCTTC; CDR3: CATGTSGIDEQFF; length: 13; V: TRBV24-1; size: few; D: TRBD2; J: TRBJ2-1
DNA: TGTGCCAGCAGCTCAACGACTGGGGGCGGCAATACGCAGTATTTT; CDR3: CASSSTTGGGNTQYF; length: 15; V: TRBV9; size: once; D: .; J: TRBJ2-3
DNA: TGTGCCAGCAGCTTAGGGACAGGAAAAGAGACCCAGTACTTC; CDR3: CASSLGTGKETQYF; length: 14; V: TRBV7-2; size: .; D: TRBD1; J: TRBJ2-5
DNA: TGTGCCAGCAGCTTGGGGTCCTATCATGCGCCCCACTACTTT; CDR3: CASSLGSYHAPHYF; length: 14; V: TRBV15; size: .; D: .; J: TRBJ1-6
DNA: TGCAGTGCTAATCATGACAGAAGAATCTACGAGCAGTACTTC; CDR3: CSANHDRRIYEQYF; length: 14; V: TRBV20-1; size: .; D: .; J: TRBJ2-7
DNA: TGTGCCAGCAGCCTCAGCGCATCCTACAATGAGCAGTTCTTC; CDR3: CASSLSASYNEQFF; length: 14; V: TRBV5-6; size: many; D: .; J: TRBJ2-1
DNA: TGTGCCAGCAGCTTGGAAGGGGGCGCCAACTCTGACGCCTTCTTT; CDR3: CASSLEGGANSDAFF; length: 15; V: TRBV7-2; size: .; D: TRBD1; J: TRBJ1-1
DNA: TGTGCCAGCAGATGGAAAGGCAGCGCCGACTATGGCTACACCTTC; CDR3: CASRWKGSADYGYTF; length: 15; V: TRBV7-3; size: once; D: .; J: TRBJ1-2
DNA: TGTGCCAGCAGCTTAGCGAAGCGGGGGTACTACCATGAGTTC; CDR3: CASSLAKRGYYHEF; length: 14; V: TRBV7-3; size: .; D: TRBD2; J: TRBJ2-5
DNA: TGTGCCAGCAGCCTACAAGGGCAGGCCCGGGTTGAGCAGTTCTTC; CDR3: CASSLQGQARVEQFF; length: 15; V: TRBV7-4; size: .; D: .; J: TRBJ2-1